The source of this TCR beta chain is a study of T cells after yellow fever vaccination. Findings and limits, study-wide: In post-booster samples, most primary-vaccination clones reappeared (96% CD4, 70% to 90% CD8). On re-exposure, the response was weaker but peaked faster, at day 5 versus 15.

From the 5' RACE reads, TCRdb called clonotypes with MiXCR, one entry per CDR3 protein. Here the sample spans around 320,000 distinct CDR3 sequences, about 11% being singletons. Turning to this clonotype: The antigen remains unidentified.

The ends were cut back, 8 bases at V and 1 base at J, with 12 bases in the middle. Germline assignment: CDR1 MNHEY and CDR2 SMNVEV (reference sequence). This CDR3 region has 14 residues. The clonotype was recovered from a man younger than 35 who received the YFV17D yellow fever vaccine. This chain connects TRBV27 to TRBJ1-5; TRBD1 might be the D (6 bases). The sample here was CD4+ T cells sorted from PBMCs, taken 45 days after the yellow fever booster vaccination. CDR3 sequence (DNA): TGTGCCAGCTCCTATGGACAGAGCAATCAGCCCCAGCATTTT. Translation gives CASSYGQSNQPQHF.